A selection of T cell receptor beta chains follows, all from one sample in a study of blood T cell repertoires in COVID-19. Sequencing was performed with immunoSEQ multiplex PCR; in TCRdb, only in-frame clones are kept and a portion is missing. The table lists around 100,000 clones, 70% to 90% of them singletons, with 3% to 3.5% in the top ten. Sequences were obtained from peripheral blood. These receptors originate from a middle-aged man with acute or convalescent COVID-19. Both conserved end residues are part of each CDR3. Each record gives: D gene, clone size, V gene, J gene, CDR3 DNA, CDR3 protein. The D gene is left open where the match is weak. Clone size appears in some rows only: once, few, many, or a class for an expanded clone.

-	-	TRBV12-3/TRBV12-4	TRBJ1-1	TGTGCCAGCACCCCAGGGTTGAACACTGAAGCTTTCTTT	CASTPGLNTEAFF
TRBD1	-	TRBV7-2	TRBJ2-3	TGTGCCAGCAGCCCGGGACAGGGGGTAAATACGCAGTATTTT	CASSPGQGVNTQYF
-	-	TRBV19	TRBJ1-3	TGTGCCAGTAACCCAGGGGACTCTGGAAACACCATATATTTT	CASNPGDSGNTIYF
-	-	TRBV30	TRBJ1-3	TGTGCCTGGAGACATAGGGGGGGGAATGGAAACACCATATATTTT	CAWRHRGGNGNTIYF
TRBD2	-	TRBV29-1	TRBJ2-5	TGCAGCGTTCTGACTAGCCCGGTAGAGACCCAGTACTTC	CSVLTSPVETQYF
-	-	TRBV21-1	TRBJ2-7	TGTGCCAGCAGCACTTGGCAGGGTAAGATCTACGAGCAGTACTTC	CASSTWQGKIYEQYF
-	-	TRBV12-5	TRBJ2-7	TGTGCTAGTGGTTTGGTATCAGGTTCCTACGAGCAGTACTTC	CASGLVSGSYEQYF
-	-	TRBV20-1	TRBJ2-1	TGCAGTGCTAGTAGCCGAGACGGGGGATCCTACAATGAGCAGTTCTTC	CSASSRDGGSYNEQFF
TRBD2	-	TRBV27	TRBJ2-4	TGTGCCAGCAGGATCGGGGGGGCGGGCAAAAACATTCAGTACTTC	CASRIGGAGKNIQYF
-	once	TRBV10-3	TRBJ2-3	TGTGCCATCTCGGACCCGTCTGACAGGCACACAGATACGCAGTATTTT	CAISDPSDRHTDTQYF
TRBD1	once	TRBV4-1	TRBJ2-7	TGCGCCAGCAGCTCCACAGGGGGCGCTTTTGACGAGCAGTACTTC	CASSSTGGAFDEQYF
TRBD1	-	TRBV7-8	TRBJ2-7	TGTGCCAGCAGCACAAGGGACAGGGGATCCGAGCAGTACTTC	CASSTRDRGSEQYF
TRBD1	-	TRBV9	TRBJ2-5	TGTGCCAGCAGCGCCCGACAAGGGGCCAGGGGGCAAGAGACCCAGTACTTC	CASSARQGARGQETQYF